This TCR beta chain was obtained from a study of cytomegalovirus exposure and HLA in healthy donors. This clone was counted between two and nine times. Its antigen remains unidentified. Its ends do not fully match the called genes, so a read error is possible. This PCR relied on a set of 60 Vbeta primers and 13 Jbeta primers. Here immunoSEQ multiplex PCR was the method, and the copy in TCRdb shows in-frame clones only, minus some. The table shows 150,000 or so clones, with less than 85% occurring only once. Germline V gene lookup returns CDR1 SSHAT and CDR2 FNYEAQ (reference sequence). The CDR3 spans 16 residues. Whole-study findings and limits: Evidence from a later analysis indicated that most CMV-associated TCR beta chains looked HLA-restricted. The majority of TCR sequences were rare, yet some public TCRs appeared in many donors.

The specimen sequenced was PBMCs. The clonotype was recovered from a man aged 18 to 29 in good health and CMV-seropositive. V is TRBV7-7 and J is TRBJ2-2; possibly TRBD2 for D (6 bases). The CDR3 DNA sequence: TGTGCTAGCAGTGTTCAGGCGGGGCTCAACACCGGGGAGCTGTTTTTT. This encodes CASSVQAGLNTGELFF.